This T cell receptor beta chain is drawn from a study of blood T cell repertoires in COVID-19. Study-level information: T cells, B-cell-depleted T cells, or PBMCs provided the cDNA or gDNA that served as material.

The length of the CDR3 is 13 residues. Trimming at V came to 6 bases and at J to 4 bases, leaving 5 bases not matched to a gene. CDR1 MDHEN and CDR2 SYDVKM come from the germline V gene. Only in-frame clones appear in the TCRdb table, and some are missing; sequencing was by immunoSEQ multiplex PCR. The table lists 350,000 to 400,000 clones, approximately 87% of them singletons. This receptor was taken from a man in his forties or fifties in a cohort exposed to, infected with or recovered from COVID-19 (not recorded which). This rearrangement joins TRBV28 to TRBJ1-1; 7 nucleotides line up with TRBD1. The sample was PBMCs or T cells enriched from blood (not recorded which). The DNA for the CDR3 is TGTGCCAGCAGCCAGACAGGGAGCACTGAAGCTTTCTTT. Encoded protein: CASSQTGSTEAFF.